This TCR beta chain was identified during a study of long-term antiretroviral therapy in people with HIV. The authors ran the immunoSEQ assay, v3.0, at survey level. TCRdb's table, derived via immunoSEQ multiplex PCR, lists solely in-frame clones and lacks some. The table has 20,000 to 25,000 clones, 84% seen once; the top ten hold roughly 18%. This CDR3 contains 14 residues. V dropped 1 base and J dropped 3 bases, with 6 bases sitting between them. Germline CDR1 and CDR2: SGHAT and FQNNGV. This specimen was unsorted PBMCs, taken 0.5 years before starting antiretroviral therapy. The TCR was taken from a man in his forties with HIV. The V and J genes are TRBV11-2 and TRBJ1-4, with unresolved D. CDR3: CASSLGGANEKLFF. In DNA form, the CDR3 reads TGTGCCAGCAGCTTAGGGGGAGCTAATGAAAAACTGTTTTTT.